This TCR beta chain was sequenced in a study of CD8 T cells in Susac syndrome. The TEMRA cells underwent FACS enrichment, while the CD8+ and CD4+ T cells underwent negative isolation. A quantity of 0.5 to 1 ug RNA underwent reverse transcription using random hexamers. The immunoSEQ assay covered 54 Vbeta and 13 Jbeta segments for CDR3. TCRdb re-analysed the immunoSEQ multiplex PCR reads in MiXCR, keeping a single row per CDR3 protein. Found here are a few hundred thousand distinct CDR3 sequences, roughly nine tenths of them singletons; the top ten hold roughly 0.13%. The sequence was obtained from a human donor with multiple sclerosis. Material for sequencing was CD8+ T cells from PBMCs.

The DNA of the CDR3 is TGTGCCAGCAGCACCCTTGACCGGGCGCACGAGCAGTACTTC. It specifies CASSTLDRAHEQYF. The V gene is TRBV5-4, the J gene TRBJ2-7, with no clear D. Trimming pared 4 bases from V and 5 bases from J, leaving 16 bases between. The CDR3 covers 14 residues. CDR1 and CDR2 (germline): SGHNT, YYREEE (reference sequence).